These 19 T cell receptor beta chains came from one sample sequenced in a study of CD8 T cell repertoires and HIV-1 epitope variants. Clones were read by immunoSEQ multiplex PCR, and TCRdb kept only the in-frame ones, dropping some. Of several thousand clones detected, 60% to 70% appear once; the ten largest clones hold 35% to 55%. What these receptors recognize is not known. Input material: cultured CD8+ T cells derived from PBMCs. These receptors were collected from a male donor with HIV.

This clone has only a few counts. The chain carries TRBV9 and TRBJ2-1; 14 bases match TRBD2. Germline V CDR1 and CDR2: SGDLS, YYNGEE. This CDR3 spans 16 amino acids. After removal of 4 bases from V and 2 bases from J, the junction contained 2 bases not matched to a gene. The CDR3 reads CASSLGLAGAYNEQFF. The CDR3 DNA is TGTGCCAGCAGCCTGGGACTAGCGGGAGCCTACAATGAGCAGTTCTTC.

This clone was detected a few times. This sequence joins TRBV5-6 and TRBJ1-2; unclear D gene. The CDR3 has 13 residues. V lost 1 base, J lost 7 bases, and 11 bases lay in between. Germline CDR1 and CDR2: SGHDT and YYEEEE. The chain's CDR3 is CASSLPGAGGYTF. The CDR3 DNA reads TGTGCCAGCAGCTTGCCGGGTGCGGGTGGCTACACCTTC.

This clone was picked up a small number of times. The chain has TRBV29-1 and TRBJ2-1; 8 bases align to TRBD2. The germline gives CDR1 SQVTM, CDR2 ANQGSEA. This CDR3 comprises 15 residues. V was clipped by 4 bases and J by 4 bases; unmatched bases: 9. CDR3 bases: TGCAGCGTTGCAGCGGGAGAACTCACTTACAATGAGCAGTTCTTC. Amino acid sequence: CSVAAGELTYNEQFF.

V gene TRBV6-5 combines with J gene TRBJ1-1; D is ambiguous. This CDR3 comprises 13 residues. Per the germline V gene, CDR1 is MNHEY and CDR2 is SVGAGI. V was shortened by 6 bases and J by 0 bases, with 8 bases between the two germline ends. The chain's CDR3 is CASRTRVNTEAFF. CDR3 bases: TGTGCCAGCAGGACTAGAGTGAACACTGAAGCTTTCTTT.

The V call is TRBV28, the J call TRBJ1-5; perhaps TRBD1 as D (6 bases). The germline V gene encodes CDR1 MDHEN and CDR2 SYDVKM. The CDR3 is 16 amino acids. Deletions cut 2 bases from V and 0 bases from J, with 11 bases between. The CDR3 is CASSLPGDISNQPQHF. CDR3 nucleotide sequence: TGTGCCAGCAGTTTACCGGGGGACATTAGCAATCAGCCCCAGCATTTT.

DNA for the CDR3: TGTGCCAGTAGTACAGGGGGCGGTGGCTACACCTTC. Encoded protein: CASSTGGGGYTF. The gene calls are TRBV19 and TRBJ1-2; 8 nucleotides align to TRBD1. Germline V gives CDR1 LNHDA, CDR2 SQIVND (reference sequence). CDR3 length: 12 residues. Germline trimming cut 4 bases from V and 7 bases from J; bases unmatched to any gene: 2.

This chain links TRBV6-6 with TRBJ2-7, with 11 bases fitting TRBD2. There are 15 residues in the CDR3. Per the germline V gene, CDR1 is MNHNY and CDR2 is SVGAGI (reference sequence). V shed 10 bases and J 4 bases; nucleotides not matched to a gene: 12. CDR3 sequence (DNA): TGTGCCACCTTTCTGAGAACTAGCGGGAGTTACGAGCAGTACTTC. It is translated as CATFLRTSGSYEQYF.

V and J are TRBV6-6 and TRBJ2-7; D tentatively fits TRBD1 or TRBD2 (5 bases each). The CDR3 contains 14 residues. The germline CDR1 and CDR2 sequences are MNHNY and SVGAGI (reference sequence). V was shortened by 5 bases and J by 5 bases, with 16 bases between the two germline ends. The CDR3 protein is CASSPGPTGNEQYF. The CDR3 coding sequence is TGTGCCAGCAGTCCGGGACCCACCGGGAACGAGCAGTACTTC.

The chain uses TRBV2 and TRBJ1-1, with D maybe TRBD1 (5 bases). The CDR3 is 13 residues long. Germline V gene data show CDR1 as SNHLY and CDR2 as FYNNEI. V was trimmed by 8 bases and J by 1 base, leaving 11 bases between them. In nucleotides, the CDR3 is TGTGCCAGCGCAGCGGGGGGGAACACTGAAGCTTTCTTT. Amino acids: CASAAGGNTEAFF. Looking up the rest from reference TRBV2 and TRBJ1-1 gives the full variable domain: EPEVTQTPSHQVTQMGQEVILRCVPISNHLYFYWYRQILGQKVEFLVSFYNNEISEKSEIFDDQFSVERPDGSNFTLKIRSTKLEDSAMYFCASAAGGNTEAFFGQGTRLTVV.

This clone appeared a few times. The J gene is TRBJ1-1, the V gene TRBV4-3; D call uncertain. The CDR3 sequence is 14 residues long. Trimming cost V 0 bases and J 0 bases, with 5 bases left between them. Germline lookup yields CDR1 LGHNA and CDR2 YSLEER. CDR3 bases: TGCGCCAGCAGCCAAGAACCCATGAACACTGAAGCTTTCTTT. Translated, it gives CASSQEPMNTEAFF.

Written as DNA, the CDR3 is TGTGCCAGCAGCTTAAACTTAGGGGGCGCACCAGAGACCCAGTACTTC. Its protein product is CASSLNLGGAPETQYF. The chain carries TRBV7-6 and TRBJ2-5; TRBD1 agrees at 7 bases. The CDR3 is 16 residues long. Germline CDR1 is SGHVS and CDR2 is FNYEAQ. The V gene end was trimmed by 2 bases and the J gene end by 4 bases; junction bases not matched to a gene: 10.

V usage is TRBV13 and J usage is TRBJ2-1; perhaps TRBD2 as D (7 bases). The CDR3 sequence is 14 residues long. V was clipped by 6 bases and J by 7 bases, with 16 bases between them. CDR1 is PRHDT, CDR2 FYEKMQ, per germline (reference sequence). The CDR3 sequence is CASSEGGTLNEQFF. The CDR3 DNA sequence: TGTGCCAGCAGTGAGGGGGGGACATTGAATGAGCAGTTCTTC.

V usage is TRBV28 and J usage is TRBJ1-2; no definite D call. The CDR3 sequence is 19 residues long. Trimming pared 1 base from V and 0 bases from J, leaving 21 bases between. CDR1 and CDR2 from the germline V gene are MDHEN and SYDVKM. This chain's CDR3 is CASSLFALSPQSPNYGYTF. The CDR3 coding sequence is TGTGCCAGCAGTTTATTCGCCCTTAGCCCACAGTCTCCTAACTATGGCTACACCTTC.

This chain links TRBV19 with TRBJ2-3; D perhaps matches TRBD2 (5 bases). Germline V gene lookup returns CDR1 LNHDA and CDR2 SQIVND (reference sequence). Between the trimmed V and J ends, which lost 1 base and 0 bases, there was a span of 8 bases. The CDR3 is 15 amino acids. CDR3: CASSIAGSSTDTQYF. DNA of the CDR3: TGTGCCAGTAGTATAGCGGGGAGTAGCACAGATACGCAGTATTTT.

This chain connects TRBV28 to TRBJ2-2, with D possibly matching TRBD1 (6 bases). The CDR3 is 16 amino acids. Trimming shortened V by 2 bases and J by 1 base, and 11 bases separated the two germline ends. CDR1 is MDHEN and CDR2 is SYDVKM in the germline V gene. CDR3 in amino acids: CASSLVGALNTGELFF. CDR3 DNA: TGTGCCAGCAGTTTAGTGGGGGCGCTGAACACCGGGGAGCTGTTTTTT.

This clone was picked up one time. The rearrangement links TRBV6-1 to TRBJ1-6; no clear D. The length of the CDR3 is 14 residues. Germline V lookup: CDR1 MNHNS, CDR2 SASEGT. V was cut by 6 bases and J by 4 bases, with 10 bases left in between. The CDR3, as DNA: TGTGCCAGCAGCGCTGGTCCATATAATTCACCCCTCCACTTT. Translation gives CASSAGPYNSPLHF.

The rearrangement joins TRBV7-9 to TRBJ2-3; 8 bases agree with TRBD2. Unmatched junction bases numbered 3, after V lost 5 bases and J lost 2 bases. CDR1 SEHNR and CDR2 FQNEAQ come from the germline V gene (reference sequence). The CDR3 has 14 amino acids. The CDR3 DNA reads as TGTGCCAGCAGCACTAGCGGCAACACAGATACGCAGTATTTT. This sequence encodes CASSTSGNTDTQYF.

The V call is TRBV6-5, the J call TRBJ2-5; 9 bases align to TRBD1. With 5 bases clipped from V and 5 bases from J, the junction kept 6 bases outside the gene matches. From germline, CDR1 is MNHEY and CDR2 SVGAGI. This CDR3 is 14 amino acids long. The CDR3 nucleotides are TGTGCCAGCAGTCCTAACAGGGGGCCGGAGACCCAGTACTTC. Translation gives CASSPNRGPETQYF.

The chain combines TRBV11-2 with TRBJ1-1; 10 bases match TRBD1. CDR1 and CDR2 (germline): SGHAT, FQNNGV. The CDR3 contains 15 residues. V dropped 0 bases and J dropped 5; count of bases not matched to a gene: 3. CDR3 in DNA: TGTGCCAGCAGCTTAGAGGGGACAGGGGTTACTGAAGCTTTCTTT. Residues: CASSLEGTGVTEAFF.